The entry below gives a single T cell receptor beta chain sequence along with its context. Its antigen is as yet unknown. Since all of the isolated RNA was reverse transcribed, expressed TCRB transcripts were what got sequenced. It was found that naive, central memory and regulatory T cell samples averaged roughly 3.5 million reads. Assay used: immunoSEQ multiplex PCR; TCRdb lists only in-frame clones, some missing. The data hold approximately 470,000 clones, with around 28% observed a single time. Each sorted fraction was over 95% pure. This sample was taken from a study of beta chain features in type 1 diabetes. Study as a whole: The examined sorted cells totaled about 98 million across samples.

Overall study findings and caveats: There were fewer insertions and more deletions at the VDJ junctions of type 1 diabetes patients.

The clonotype comes from a man aged 18 to 30 in good health. The sequenced material came from naive CD4+ T cells from blood.

CDR3 bases: TGTGCCAGCAGCTCGGGGCGAGTTCAAGAGACCCAGTACTTC. It yields the protein CASSSGRVQETQYF. The chain joins TRBV7-2 to TRBJ2-5; D could derive from TRBD1 or TRBD2 (5 bases each). Germline lookup yields CDR1 SGHTA and CDR2 FQGNSA. The length of the CDR3 is 14 residues. V lost 4 bases, J lost 2 bases, and 11 bases lay in between.